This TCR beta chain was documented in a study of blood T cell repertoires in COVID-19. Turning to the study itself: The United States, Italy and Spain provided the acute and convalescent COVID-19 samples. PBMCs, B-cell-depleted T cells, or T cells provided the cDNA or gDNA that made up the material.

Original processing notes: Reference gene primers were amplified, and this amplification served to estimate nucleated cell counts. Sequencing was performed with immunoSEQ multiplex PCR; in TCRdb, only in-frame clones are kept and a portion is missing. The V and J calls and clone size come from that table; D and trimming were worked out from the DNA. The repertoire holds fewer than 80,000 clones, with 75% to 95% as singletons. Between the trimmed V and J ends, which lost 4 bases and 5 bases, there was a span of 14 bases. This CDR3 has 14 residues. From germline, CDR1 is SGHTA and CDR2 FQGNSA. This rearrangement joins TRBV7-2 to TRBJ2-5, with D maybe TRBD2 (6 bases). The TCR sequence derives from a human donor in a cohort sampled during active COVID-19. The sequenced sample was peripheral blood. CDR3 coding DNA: TGTGCCAGCAGCTCCGAGGCAGGGAGGGAGACCCAGTACTTC. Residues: CASSSEAGRETQYF.